Listed below are T cell receptor beta chains from one sample, sequenced in a study of cytotoxic CD8 clonotypes in ibrutinib-treated CLL. Using immunoSEQ multiplex PCR, the repertoire was profiled, and TCRdb retains in-frame clones only, with some absent. Here the sample spans more than 140,000 clones, around three quarters being singletons. The source was PBMCs, collected after 12 months of ibrutinib treatment. The receptor set was obtained from a human donor with chronic lymphocytic leukemia. The CDR3 runs from the conserved cysteine through the conserved F or W. The D gene is left open where the match is weak. Clone sizes are given selectively: once, few, many, or a class where the clone is expanded.

J,D,size,V,CDR3,DNA
TRBJ1-1,TRBD1,many,TRBV5-5,CASSRTGMNTEAFF,TGTGCCAGCAGCAGGACAGGGATGAACACTGAAGCTTTCTTT
TRBJ1-1,.,.,TRBV5-6,CASSPLTSENTEAFF,TGTGCCAGCAGCCCCCTAACATCGGAGAACACTGAAGCTTTCTTT
TRBJ2-1,TRBD2,.,TRBV2,CASRVGTSVDEQFF,TGTGCCAGCAGGGTTGGGACTAGCGTCGATGAGCAGTTCTTC
TRBJ2-5,.,.,TRBV27,CASRGQIQETQYF,TGTGCCAGCAGAGGACAGATACAAGAGACCCAGTACTTC
TRBJ2-7,.,.,TRBV4-1,CASSQDPARPAYEQYF,TGCGCCAGCAGCCAAGACCCGGCTAGACCCGCCTACGAGCAGTACTTC
TRBJ2-1,.,.,TRBV9,CASSDPRGSNNEQFF,TGTGCCAGCAGTGATCCTAGGGGCTCGAACAATGAGCAGTTCTTC
TRBJ2-1,TRBD2,.,TRBV14,CASRQTSGIYNEQFF,TGTGCCAGCAGACAGACTAGCGGGATCTACAATGAGCAGTTCTTC
TRBJ2-2,.,.,TRBV27,CASSLKVPGELFF,TGTGCCAGCAGTTTAAAGGTTCCCGGGGAGCTGTTTTTT
TRBJ2-7,.,.,TRBV7-9,CASSLGQTEQYF,TGTGCCAGCAGCTTAGGACAGACCGAGCAGTACTTC
TRBJ2-5,TRBD2,.,TRBV2,CASVPGLAGGGVETQYF,TGTGCCAGTGTTCCGGGACTAGCGGGAGGGGGGGTCGAGACCCAGTACTTC
TRBJ2-1,.,.,TRBV7-6,CASSPLRGEAYNEQFF,TGTGCCAGCAGCCCACTCAGGGGGGAGGCCTACAATGAGCAGTTCTTC
TRBJ2-7,TRBD2,.,TRBV27,CASTPGGGDQQYF,TGTGCCAGCACCCCGGGCGGGGGGGATCAGCAGTACTTC
TRBJ1-1,.,.,TRBV18,CASSPVRGGAGTEAFF,TGTGCCAGCTCACCAGTTAGGGGGGGCGCGGGCACTGAAGCTTTCTTT